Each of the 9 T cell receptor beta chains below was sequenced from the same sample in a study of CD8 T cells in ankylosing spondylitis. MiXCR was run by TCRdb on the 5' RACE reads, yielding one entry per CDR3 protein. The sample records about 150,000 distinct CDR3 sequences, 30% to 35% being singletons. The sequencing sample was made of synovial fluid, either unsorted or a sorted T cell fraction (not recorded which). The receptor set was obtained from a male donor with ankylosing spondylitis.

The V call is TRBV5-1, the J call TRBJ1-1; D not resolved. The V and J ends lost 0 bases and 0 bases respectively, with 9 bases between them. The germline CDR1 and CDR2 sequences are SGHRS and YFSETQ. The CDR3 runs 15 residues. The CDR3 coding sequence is TGCGCCAGCAGCTTGGCCCCGGGGTTGAACACTGAAGCTTTCTTT. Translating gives CASSLAPGLNTEAFF.

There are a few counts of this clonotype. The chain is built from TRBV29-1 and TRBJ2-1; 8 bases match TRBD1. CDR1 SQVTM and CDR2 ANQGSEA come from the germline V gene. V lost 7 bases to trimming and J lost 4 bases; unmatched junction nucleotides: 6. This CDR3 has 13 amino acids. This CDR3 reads CSANRGEYNEQFF. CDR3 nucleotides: TGCAGCGCCAACAGGGGGGAATACAATGAGCAGTTCTTC.

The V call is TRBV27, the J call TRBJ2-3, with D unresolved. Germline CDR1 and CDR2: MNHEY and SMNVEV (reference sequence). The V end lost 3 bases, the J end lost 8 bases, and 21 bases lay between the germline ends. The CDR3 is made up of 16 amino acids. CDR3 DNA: TGTGCCAGCAGTTTCGGAGCGTTTGAGGCTTTCGGTACGCAGTATTTT. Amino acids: CASSFGAFEAFGTQYF.

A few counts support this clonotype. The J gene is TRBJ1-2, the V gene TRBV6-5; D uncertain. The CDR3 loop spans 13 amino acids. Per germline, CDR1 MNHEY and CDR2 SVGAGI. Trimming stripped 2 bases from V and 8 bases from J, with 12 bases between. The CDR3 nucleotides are TGTGCCAGCAGTTACGACCCAACCTTGGGCTACACCTTC. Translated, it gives CASSYDPTLGYTF.

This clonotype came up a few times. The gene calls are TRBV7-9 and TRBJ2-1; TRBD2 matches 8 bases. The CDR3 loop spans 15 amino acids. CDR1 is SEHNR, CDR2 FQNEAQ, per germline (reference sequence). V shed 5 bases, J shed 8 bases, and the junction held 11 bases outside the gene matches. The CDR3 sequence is CASSAGTREGDEQFF. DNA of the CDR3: TGTGCCAGCAGCGCCGGGACTAGGGAGGGCGATGAGCAGTTCTTC.

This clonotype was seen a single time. Here the CDR3 reads CASSLGAFRGEQYF. CDR3 nucleotide sequence: TGCGCCAGCAGCTTGGGGGCCTTCCGGGGGGAGCAGTACTTC. This rearrangement joins TRBV5-1 to TRBJ2-7; the D gene is possibly TRBD2 (6 bases). The CDR3 is 14 residues long. Trimming stripped 0 bases from V and 7 bases from J, with 14 bases between. Germline CDR1 and CDR2: SGHRS and YFSETQ.

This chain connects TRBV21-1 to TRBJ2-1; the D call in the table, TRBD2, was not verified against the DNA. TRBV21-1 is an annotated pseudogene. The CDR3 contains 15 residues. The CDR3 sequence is CASSKEGVPYNEQFF. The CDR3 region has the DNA TGTGCCAGCAGCAAAGAGGGAGTACCCTACAATGAGCAGTTCTTC.

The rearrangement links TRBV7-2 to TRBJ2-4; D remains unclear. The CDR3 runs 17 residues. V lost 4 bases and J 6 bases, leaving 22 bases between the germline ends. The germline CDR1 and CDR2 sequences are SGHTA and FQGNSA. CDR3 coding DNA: TGTGCCAGCAGCTCGAGGTCCGACCCTACTTCCCGAAACATTCAGTACTTC. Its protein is CASSSRSDPTSRNIQYF.

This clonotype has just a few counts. The chain's CDR3 is CASSTGTENSPLHF. The CDR3 coding sequence is TGTGCCAGCAGTACCGGGACAGAAAATTCACCCCTCCACTTT. The rearrangement joins TRBV6-1 to TRBJ1-6, with TRBD1 matching over 7 bases. The ends lost 5 bases at V and 7 bases at J; junction bases unmatched: 5. Germline loops: CDR1 MNHNS, CDR2 SASEGT. The CDR3 consists of 14 residues.